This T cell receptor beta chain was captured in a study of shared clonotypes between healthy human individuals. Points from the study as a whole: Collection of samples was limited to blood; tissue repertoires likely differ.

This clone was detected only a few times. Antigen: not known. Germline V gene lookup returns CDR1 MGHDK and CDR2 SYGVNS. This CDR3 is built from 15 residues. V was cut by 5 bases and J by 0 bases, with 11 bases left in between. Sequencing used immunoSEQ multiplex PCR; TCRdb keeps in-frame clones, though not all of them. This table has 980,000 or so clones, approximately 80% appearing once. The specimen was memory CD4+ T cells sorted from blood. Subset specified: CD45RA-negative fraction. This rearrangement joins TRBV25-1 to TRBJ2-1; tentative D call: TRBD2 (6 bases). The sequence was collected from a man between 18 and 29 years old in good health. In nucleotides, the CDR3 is TGTGCCAGCAGTTCGCCCGGGGGCTCCTACAATGAGCAGTTCTTC. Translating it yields CASSSPGGSYNEQFF.